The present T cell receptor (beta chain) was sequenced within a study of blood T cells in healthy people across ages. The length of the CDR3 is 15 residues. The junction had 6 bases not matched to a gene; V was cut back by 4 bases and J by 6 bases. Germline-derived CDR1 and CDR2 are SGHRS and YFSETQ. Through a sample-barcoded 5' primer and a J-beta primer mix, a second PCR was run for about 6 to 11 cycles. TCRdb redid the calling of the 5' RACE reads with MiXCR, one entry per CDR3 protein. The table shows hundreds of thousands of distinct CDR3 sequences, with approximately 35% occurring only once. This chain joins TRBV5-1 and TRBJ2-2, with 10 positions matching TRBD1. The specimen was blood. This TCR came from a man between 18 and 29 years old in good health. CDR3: CASSLTGTGAGELFF. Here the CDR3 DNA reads TGCGCCAGCAGCCTGACCGGGACAGGGGCCGGGGAGCTGTTTTTT.